This TCR beta chain was recovered during a study of blood T cell repertoires in COVID-19. Generated by immunoSEQ multiplex PCR, the TCRdb table keeps only in-frame clones and is missing some. This repertoire shows fewer than 350,000 clones, about 88% found once; its top ten account for around 2%. In germline, CDR1 is MDHEN, CDR2 SYDVKM. Deletions cut 10 bases from V and 6 bases from J, with 16 bases between. The CDR3 extends over 14 amino acids. This chain uses TRBV28 with TRBJ1-6, with a weak D call TRBD1 (6 bases). The source material was PBMCs or T cells enriched from blood (not recorded which). The clonotype comes from a woman aged 60-75 years in a cohort exposed to, infected with or recovered from COVID-19 (not recorded which). The DNA of the CDR3 is TGTGCCACAAGACAGGCGCTTACTAATTCACCCCTCCACTTT. It is translated as CATRQALTNSPLHF.